This TCR beta chain was identified in a study of T cell responses to AZD1222 COVID-19 vaccine. Study in general: Timing groups of about 4 and about 12 weeks for second doses were pooled.

Germline loops: CDR1 SGHRS, CDR2 YFSETQ. The CDR3 spans 13 residues. Trimming removed 4 bases from V and 4 bases from J, with 11 bases in between. Libraries were prepared by immunoSEQ multiplex PCR; TCRdb keeps only in-frame clonotypes and omits some of them. Of about 140,000 clones listed, 93% were seen once; the top ten hold just over 5%. This clonotype was sampled from an adult in good health. The rearrangement uses TRBV5-1 and TRBJ1-2; D gene uncertain. Sequenced here: peripheral blood, sampled on day 0 of AZD1222 vaccination. CDR3 sequence: CASSPSVGYGYTF. Written as DNA, the CDR3 is TGCGCCAGCAGCCCTTCAGTGGGCTATGGCTACACCTTC.